Following are 11 T cell receptor beta chains from one sample sequenced in a study of technical replicates of blood from a few donors (dated by TCRdb to between 2016 and 2019). Receptor libraries were prepared by the immunoSEQ multiplex PCR assay. The clones in this table, taken by TCRdb from immuneACCESS, are in-frame only. Not every clone is retained; where verified, under half of the shortfall comes from an unresolved V gene, and the cause of the rest is unknown. This sample holds 40,000 to 60,000 clones; more than 85% were observed only once. 3% to 5% of the sample is in the top ten clones. The sample was PBMCs. These receptors were collected from a human donor in good health. Some clones in this sample may be carry-over from other donors' samples.

This sequence joins TRBV6-5 and TRBJ1-6; 8 bases align to TRBD1. The junction had 8 bases not matched to a gene; V was cut back by 6 bases and J by 10 bases. Germline assignment: CDR1 MNHEY and CDR2 SVGAGI. The CDR3 runs to 14 residues. CDR3 sequence: CASSSDRDGSPLHF. The CDR3 nucleotides are TGTGCCAGCAGCTCGGACAGGGACGGATCACCCCTCCACTTT.

CDR3 sequence (DNA): TGTGCCAGCAAACGCGGGGGGCGCTCAGAGACCCAGTACTTC. Translating it yields CASKRGGRSETQYF. V usage is TRBV7-3 and J usage is TRBJ2-5; TRBD2 agrees at 8 bases. Germline V lookup: CDR1 SGHTA, CDR2 FQGTGA. The CDR3 is 14 amino acids. The J segment lost 4 bases and the V segment lost 7 bases, leaving 8 bases of the junction unmatched.

The V call is TRBV30, the J call TRBJ2-5, with a tentative D call TRBD1 (6 bases). V was shortened by 0 bases and J by 4 bases, with 18 bases between the two germline ends. Germline-derived CDR1 and CDR2 are GTSNPN and SVGIG (reference sequence). This CDR3 region has 16 residues. The CDR3 DNA is TGTGCCTGGAGTGTCGGGTTAGGGTTCAGGGGAGAGACCCAGTACTTC. This codes for CAWSVGLGFRGETQYF.

The gene calls are TRBV19 and TRBJ1-1, with a possible D match to TRBD1 (6 bases). This CDR3 has 12 residues. V gave up 5 bases and J gave up 3 bases, with 7 bases separating them. Germline lookup yields CDR1 LNHDA and CDR2 SQIVND (reference sequence). The CDR3 protein is CASSDRYTEAFF. CDR3 bases: TGTGCCAGTAGTGACAGGTACACTGAAGCTTTCTTT.

The J gene is TRBJ2-7, the V gene TRBV7-2; 8 positions match TRBD2. The CDR3 is 19 residues long. Losses at the gene ends were 4 bases for V and 0 bases for J; bases not matched to a gene: 17. Germline assignment: CDR1 SGHTA and CDR2 FQGNSA. The CDR3 protein is CASSSPSWTSRRYSYEQYF. In nucleotides, the CDR3 is TGTGCCAGCAGCTCCCCGAGTTGGACTAGCAGGCGGTACTCCTACGAGCAGTACTTC.

This clone has only a few counts. V gene TRBV11-1 combines with J gene TRBJ2-7, with TRBD1 identical over 8 bases. The germline V gene has CDR1 SGHAT and CDR2 FQDESV (reference sequence). J gave up 2 bases and V 5 bases, and 11 bases lay outside the gene matches. The CDR3 is 16 amino acids. CDR3 loop: CASSRATGTGAYEQYF. CDR3 coding DNA: TGTGCCAGCAGCAGAGCTACCGGGACAGGAGCCTACGAGCAGTACTTC.

V and J are TRBV7-3 and TRBJ2-7, with TRBD1 identical over 8 bases. This CDR3 comprises 14 residues. The V segment lost 0 bases and the J segment 6 bases; nucleotides outside the gene matches: 4. Per germline, CDR1 SGHTA and CDR2 FQGTGA. For the CDR3, the DNA is TGTGCCAGCAGCTTAACCCAGGGGGCAGGCGAGCAGTACTTC. Translation gives CASSLTQGAGEQYF.

The sample holds a few counts of this clone. J is TRBJ2-5 and V is TRBV11-1, with 8 bases matching TRBD2. The CDR3 is made up of 14 amino acids. After removal of 5 bases from V and 3 bases from J, the junction contained 5 bases not matched to a gene. The germline V gene has CDR1 SGHAT and CDR2 FQDESV (reference sequence). The CDR3 protein is CASSSGGGKETQYF. The DNA of the CDR3 is TGTGCCAGCAGCAGCGGGGGAGGAAAAGAGACCCAGTACTTC.

The chain is built from TRBV7-2 and TRBJ1-4; 7 bases are shared with TRBD1. Germline V gene lookup returns CDR1 SGHTA and CDR2 FQGNSA. Losses at the gene ends were 5 bases for V and 7 bases for J; bases not matched to a gene: 7. The length of the CDR3 is 14 residues. This chain's CDR3 is CASSRDSKGEKLFF. The CDR3 DNA sequence: TGTGCCAGCAGCCGGGACAGCAAAGGTGAAAAACTGTTTTTT. Full variable domain (rest looked up from reference TRBV7-2 and TRBJ1-4): GAGVSQSPSNKVTEKGKDVELRCDPISGHTALYWYRQSLGQGLEFLIYFQGNSAPDKSGLPSDRFSAERTGGSVSTLTIQRTQQEDSAVYLCASSRDSKGEKLFFGSGTQLSVL.

The chain is built from TRBV7-2 and TRBJ2-1; the D is unclear. Germline V gene lookup returns CDR1 SGHTA and CDR2 FQGNSA. V was pared by 3 bases and J by 0 bases, with 9 bases between. The CDR3 is made up of 15 amino acids. The chain's CDR3 is CASSFSYSSYNEQFF. The CDR3 nucleotides read TGTGCCAGCAGCTTCTCATACAGCTCCTACAATGAGCAGTTCTTC.

Written as DNA, the CDR3 is TGTGCCTGGAGAAACAGTCTCAACTCCTACGAGCAGTACTTC. Translated, it gives CAWRNSLNSYEQYF. The V and J genes are TRBV30 and TRBJ2-7; D is ambiguous. The CDR3 extends over 14 amino acids. Between the trimmed V and J ends, which lost 3 bases and 0 bases, there was a span of 12 bases. Germline CDR1 GTSNPN, CDR2 SVGIG (reference sequence).